This T cell receptor beta chain originates from a study of blood T cell repertoires in COVID-19. CDR1 and CDR2 (germline): MNHEY, SVGAGI. Trimming stripped 5 bases from V and 3 bases from J, with 11 bases between. This CDR3 has 13 amino acids. Method: immunoSEQ multiplex PCR; TCRdb's copy keeps in-frame clones and lacks some. The sample consists of under 90,000 clones, 65% to 90% of them appearing once. The rearrangement uses TRBV6-5 and TRBJ2-7; D may be TRBD1 (6 bases). This TCR derives from an elderly woman with active or convalescent COVID-19. Sequencing input: peripheral blood. The CDR3 region has the DNA TGTGCCAGCAGTACCGACAGGTTCTACGAGCAGTACTTC. Residues: CASSTDRFYEQYF.